Presented here are 24 T cell receptor beta chains from one specimen sequenced in a study of response to subunit inactivated influenza vaccine. TCRdb redid the calling of the RT-PCR reads with MiXCR, one entry per CDR3 protein. The sample records almost 600,000 distinct CDR3 sequences, 14% being singletons. Material: PBMCs from blood, obtained about 13 days after vaccination. The receptors shown here come from a man aged 45 to 65 who received an inactivated influenza vaccine.

The chain joins TRBV6-1 to TRBJ2-7; D gene ambiguous. Deletions cut 7 bases from V and 3 bases from J, with 13 bases between. This CDR3 is built from 13 residues. Germline lookup yields CDR1 MNHNS and CDR2 SASEGT. CDR3 protein: CASTVTDRYEQYF. For the CDR3, the DNA is TGTGCCAGCACCGTGACGGACCGCTACGAGCAGTACTTC.

This clonotype was detected only a few times. J is TRBJ1-2 and V is TRBV25-1; D is undetermined. V lost 7 bases and J lost 1, with 10 bases in between. The CDR3 consists of 13 residues. Germline lookup yields CDR1 MGHDK and CDR2 SYGVNS. The CDR3 spells CASTLGVNYGYTF. CDR3 bases: TGTGCCAGCACCCTCGGGGTTAACTATGGCTACACCTTC.

J is TRBJ2-7 and V is TRBV10-3; 12 nucleotides align to TRBD2. Losses at the gene ends were 8 bases for V and 5 bases for J; bases not matched to a gene: 7. Per the germline V gene, CDR1 is ENHRY and CDR2 is SYGVKD. This CDR3 comprises 14 residues. CDR3 in amino acids: CAIGRLAGANEQYF. CDR3 DNA sequence: TGTGCCATCGGTAGACTAGCGGGAGCCAACGAGCAGTACTTC.

This clonotype was seen a handful of times. This chain connects TRBV12-3 or TRBV12-4 to TRBJ2-7; TRBD2 aligns across 13 bases. The V gene end was trimmed by 8 bases and the J gene end by 6 bases; junction bases not matched to a gene: 10. The CDR3 spans 15 residues. DNA of the CDR3: TGTGCCAGCCGACATGGACTAGCGGGGGAGGTCGAGCAGTACTTC. Its protein is CASRHGLAGEVEQYF.

This clonotype was seen ten or more times. The chain couples TRBV12-3 or TRBV12-4 to TRBJ2-2, with 10 bases matching TRBD2. The CDR3 is made up of 16 amino acids. The ends lost 6 bases at V and 0 bases at J; junction bases unmatched: 4. CDR3 region: CASSRTSGANTGELFF. The CDR3 nucleotides read TGTGCCAGCAGCCGAACTAGCGGGGCGAACACCGGGGAGCTGTTTTTT.

This rearrangement joins TRBV7-2 to TRBJ2-7; 12 bases align to TRBD2. The CDR3 totals 16 residues. Germline V gene sequence: CDR1 SGHTA, CDR2 FQGNSA. The J segment lost 4 bases and the V segment lost 4 bases, leaving 8 bases of the junction unmatched. CDR3 in amino acids: CASSSKTSGRRYEQYF. The CDR3 DNA is TGTGCCAGCAGCTCTAAGACTAGCGGGAGAAGGTACGAGCAGTACTTC.

V gene TRBV2 combines with J gene TRBJ1-2; the D is unclear. V lost 4 bases and J 7 bases, leaving 10 bases between the germline ends. The CDR3 is 12 amino acids. CDR1 is SNHLY and CDR2 is FYNNEI in the germline V gene. CDR3 bases: TGTGCCAGCAGTGCAGGCTCGAGTGGCTACACCTTC. This encodes CASSAGSSGYTF.

This clonotype has a handful of counts. This sequence joins TRBV11-2 and TRBJ2-5, with TRBD2 matching 10 bases. CDR1 is SGHAT and CDR2 is FQNNGV in the germline V gene. Losses at the gene ends were 1 base for V and 4 bases for J; bases not matched to a gene: 6. This CDR3 comprises 16 residues. The chain's CDR3 is CASSLGAGGPGETQYF. The CDR3 coding sequence is TGTGCCAGCAGCTTAGGAGCGGGAGGGCCGGGAGAGACCCAGTACTTC.

In its sample, this clonotype was seen a few times. This chain connects TRBV5-1 to TRBJ2-3; D gene uncertain. V dropped 0 bases and J dropped 6 bases, with 11 bases sitting between them. The germline V gene encodes CDR1 SGHRS and CDR2 YFSETQ. The CDR3 covers 14 residues. In nucleotides, the CDR3 is TGCGCCAGCAGCTTGGGTAATAATCTGGATACGCAGTATTTT. Encoded protein: CASSLGNNLDTQYF.

The chain has TRBV7-3 and TRBJ2-3; TRBD1 is a possible D gene (6 bases). The V end was cut by 3 bases, the J end by 3 bases, with 7 bases between. The CDR3 runs 13 residues. Looked up from germline, CDR1 is SGHTA and CDR2 is FQGTGA. CDR3 coding DNA: TGTGCCAGCAGCTTCGGACAGACAGATACGCAGTATTTT. It codes for CASSFGQTDTQYF.

V is TRBV10-3 and J is TRBJ1-1; D possibly corresponds to TRBD1 (6 bases). This CDR3 is built from 14 residues. The V gene lost 2 bases and the J gene lost 1 base, with 8 bases spanning the gap. Germline V gene sequence: CDR1 ENHRY, CDR2 SYGVKD. The DNA of the CDR3 is TGTGCCATCAGTGAGGGGGGCCCGAACACTGAAGCTTTCTTT. Protein: CAISEGGPNTEAFF.

CDR3 in amino acids: CASSLREMGMTDTQYF. The CDR3 nucleotides are TGTGCCAGCTCACTCAGGGAAATGGGAATGACGGATACGCAGTATTTT. V is TRBV18 and J is TRBJ2-3; D might be TRBD1 (5 bases). Between the trimmed V and J ends, which lost 4 bases and 6 bases, there was a span of 20 bases. CDR1 is KGHSH, CDR2 LQKENI, per germline. The CDR3 consists of 16 residues.

This clonotype occurred a few times. This rearrangement joins TRBV3-1 to TRBJ2-3; 7 nucleotides match TRBD1. Unmatched junction bases numbered 3, after V lost 1 base and J lost 8 bases. The CDR3 totals 13 residues. The germline V gene has CDR1 LGHDT and CDR2 YNNKEL (reference sequence). The CDR3 nucleotides read TGTGCCAGCAGCCAAGGCGGACAGGCTACGCAGTATTTT. Its protein is CASSQGGQATQYF.

In this sample, this clonotype turned up once. The chain combines TRBV7-8 with TRBJ2-2; maybe TRBD2 (5 bases). The germline gives CDR1 SGHVS, CDR2 FQNEAQ. Between the trimmed V and J ends, which lost 1 base and 3 bases, there was a span of 15 bases. CDR3 length equals 17 residues. CDR3 sequence reads: CASSLGVGVSDTGELFF. The CDR3 nucleotides read TGTGCCAGCAGCTTAGGGGTCGGGGTTTCCGACACCGGGGAGCTGTTTTTT.

This clonotype was detected a few times. The chain joins TRBV6-2 or TRBV6-3 to TRBJ2-3, with a tentative D call TRBD2 (6 bases). Trimming pared 5 bases from V and 5 bases from J, leaving 14 bases between. CDR1 is MNHEY, CDR2 SVGEGT, per germline. This CDR3 is built from 14 residues. CDR3 DNA sequence: TGTGCCAGCAGTGTGGGGACTGCCGTAGATACGCAGTATTTT. It encodes CASSVGTAVDTQYF.

This clonotype was detected a few times. The chain joins TRBV25-1 to TRBJ2-7; 10 nucleotides agree with TRBD1. The CDR3 length is 16 residues. V lost 1 base to trimming and J lost 3 bases; unmatched junction nucleotides: 6. The V gene's germline CDR1 is MGHDK and CDR2 SYGVNS. Written as DNA, the CDR3 is TGTGCCAGCAGTGAATTGGGACAGGGGCCCCTCTACGAGCAGTACTTC. Its protein product is CASSELGQGPLYEQYF.

This clonotype was detected only a few times. The rearrangement links TRBV3-1 to TRBJ2-7; 7 nucleotides align to TRBD1. This CDR3 is built from 16 residues. V trimming: 4 bases; J trimming: 5 bases; junction bases outside the gene matches: 14. The germline CDR1 and CDR2 sequences are LGHDT and YNNKEL (reference sequence). CDR3 coding DNA: TGTGCCAGCAGCCCGATTACATCGACAGGGTTCCACGAGCAGTACTTC. It is translated as CASSPITSTGFHEQYF.

This clonotype came up a few times. J is TRBJ2-1 and V is TRBV25-1; no definite D call. V dropped 4 bases and J dropped 0 bases, with 16 bases sitting between them. Germline loops: CDR1 MGHDK, CDR2 SYGVNS. This CDR3 has 17 residues. Here the CDR3 DNA reads TGTGCCAGCAGTGCCCCCTTGGGCGAGTACTCCTACAATGAGCAGTTCTTC. Translated: CASSAPLGEYSYNEQFF.

This clonotype showed up just a few times. With a much larger clone just one base away, this may be a read error. The chain joins TRBV28 to TRBJ1-2, with D maybe TRBD1 (5 bases). Germline lookup yields CDR1 MDHEN and CDR2 SYDVKM. The V gene lost 5 bases and the J gene lost 4 bases, with 26 bases spanning the gap. The CDR3 runs to 18 residues. CDR3 DNA: TGTGCCAGCAGTGGCCGTGAGGGACGGGGGGAAGATTTCTATGGCTACACCTTC. Amino acids: CASSGREGRGEDFYGYTF.

V and J are TRBV19 and TRBJ1-4; D unresolved. Germline CDR1 is LNHDA and CDR2 is SQIVND (reference sequence). V lost 1 base and J lost 8, with 8 bases in between. The CDR3 totals 13 residues. The CDR3 nucleotides read TGTGCCAGTAGTATAGTGCCGCAGGAAAAACTGTTTTTT. Encoded protein: CASSIVPQEKLFF.

The chain carries TRBV19 and TRBJ1-2; 7 positions agree with TRBD1. V lost 8 bases and J lost 0; bases outside the gene matches: 3. Looked up from germline, CDR1 is LNHDA and CDR2 is SQIVND (reference sequence). The CDR3 is 13 amino acids. For the CDR3, the DNA is TGTGCCAGTGTCGACAGGGCTAACTATGGCTACACCTTC. The encoded protein is CASVDRANYGYTF.

The V and J genes are TRBV12-3 or TRBV12-4 and TRBJ1-5; tentatively, D is TRBD1 (6 bases). CDR3 size: 15 residues. The V end lost 2 bases, the J end lost 2 bases, and 10 bases lay between the germline ends. CDR3 DNA sequence: TGTGCCAGCAGTTTATCCGAGGGGGGCAATCAGCCCCAGCATTTT. Its protein is CASSLSEGGNQPQHF.

This clonotype has only a few counts. The rearrangement uses TRBV14 and TRBJ2-3; D could derive from TRBD1 or TRBD2 (6 bases each). Trimming took 3 bases from V and 2 from J, leaving 12 bases between them. This CDR3 has 15 amino acids. CDR1 SGHDN and CDR2 FVKESK come from the germline V gene. In nucleotides, the CDR3 is TGTGCCAGCAGCCACGCGGGACAAAACACAGATACGCAGTATTTT. It specifies CASSHAGQNTDTQYF.

The V gene is TRBV12-3 or TRBV12-4, the J gene TRBJ1-2; D may be TRBD1 (5 bases). V was clipped by 5 bases and J by 8 bases, with 15 bases between them. The CDR3 consists of 13 residues. The CDR3: CASSPTGHSGYTF. The DNA for the CDR3 is TGTGCCAGCAGTCCAACAGGACATTCAGGCTACACCTTC.